This T cell receptor beta chain was retrieved from a study of blood T cell repertoires in COVID-19. Original analysis: For nucleated cells, counts were estimated from reference gene primer amplification. Here immunoSEQ multiplex PCR was the method, and the copy in TCRdb shows in-frame clones only, minus some. That table supplies the V and J calls and clone size; D and trimming were determined from the DNA. This table holds about 140,000 clones, around 87% found once. The clonotype was recovered from a man in his sixties who had recovered from COVID-19. Sequencing was done on a sample of PBMCs or T cells enriched from blood (not recorded which).

CDR3 in DNA: TGTGCCAGTTCGGGCGGGGGTGAGACCCAGTACTTC. Protein sequence: CASSGGGETQYF. This chain joins TRBV28 and TRBJ2-5, with TRBD2 matching 7 bases. V was clipped by 9 bases and J by 5 bases; unmatched bases: 6. Germline V gives CDR1 MDHEN, CDR2 SYDVKM. This CDR3 contains 12 residues. Full variable domain (rest looked up from reference TRBV28 and TRBJ2-5): DVKVTQSSRYLVKRTGEKVFLECVQDMDHENMFWYRQDPGLGLRLIYFSYDVKMKEKGDIPEGYSVSREKKERFSLILESASTNQTSMYLCASSGGGETQYFGPGTRLLVL.